Here is one T cell receptor beta chain with its context. No cognate antigen has been identified for it. Nothing much larger sits one base from this clone, and base qualities are not available. TCRbeta CDR3 regions were sequenced with the immunoSEQ Assay. After extraction, genomic DNA underwent amplification by bias-controlled multiplex PCR, followed by high-throughput sequencing. Regarding the original processing steps: Collapsing and filtering of sequences were performed to quantify the absolute abundance of each unique TCRbeta CDR3 region. T cell fraction was estimated by normalization of TCRbeta template counts to usable DNA, with usable DNA being measured through amplification of reference genes present in all nucleated cells. Repertoire TCRs were annotated as SARS-CoV-2-specific when V gene, CDR3 amino acid sequence and J gene were exactly matched to a known reactive TCR set. The reference SARS-CoV-2 TCR set was derived from MIRA and filtered for enrichment in COVID-19-positive ImmuneCODE repertoires, a step that removed public or cross-reactive TCRs. Based on the MIRA antigens, annotated TCRs were further analysed at the level of specific ORF or position within ORF. Depth was the summed frequency of annotated unique rearrangements, while breadth was defined as annotated unique rearrangements over total unique productive rearrangements. TCR breadth was compared between groups using two-sided Wilcoxon rank-sum tests. TCRdb mirrors the immuneACCESS table, restricted to in-frame sequences. Some clones are absent from its copies; in checked studies, under half trace to an unresolved V gene, and the reason for the others is unknown. That table is the source of V, J and clone size, and D and trimming were worked out from the DNA. The sample data list roughly 500,000 clones, and roughly 87% of these were observed just once. The ten largest clones take up approximately 2.5% of the sample.

The intended sense of this specimen's treatment or condition label: 15 to 20 received Ad26.COV2.S at low or high dose, single or two shots; several received placebo; per-sample allocation not given. For vaccine and placebo recipients, repertoires were sequenced using samples collected on day 63 after the first injection. In Cohort 1b, about 25 adults aged 18-55 years were enrolled at a single site in Boston, USA, between 29 July and 7 August 2020. Ad26.COV2.S consisted of a replication-incompetent adenovirus type 26 vector by which a prefusion-stabilized SARS-CoV-2 spike protein from the original Wuhan strain was expressed. This sample was taken from a study of Ad26.COV2.S vaccination and SARS-CoV-2 variants (dated by TCRdb to the early 2020s). Study-level background: Vaccine-arm donors came from COV1001, a multicentre, randomized, double-blind, placebo-controlled phase I-IIa trial of Ad26.COV2.S in healthy adults. Sequencing of the TCRbeta repertoire served to evaluate the specificity and breadth of SARS-CoV-2-reactive T cell receptors following Ad26.COV2.S vaccination. Investigators did not know the trial group allocation while performing experiments and assessing outcomes. The TCR-sequenced set comprised around 32 samples: some 19 Ad26.COV2.S vaccine recipients, 5 placebo recipients and 8 SARS-CoV-2 convalescent individuals. Ad26.COV2.S was administered intramuscularly at a dose of 5x10^10 or 1x10^11 viral particles, either as one shot or as two shots given 56 days apart. Participants in the trial were split at random into five groups of five each, receiving low-dose or high-dose Ad26.COV2.S once or twice, or else placebo on both occasions. What the research found in general, with its limitations: The authors noted that total T cell responses may have been underestimated by the TCR breadth and depth analyses. The study was not powered to compare responses between vaccine doses or regimens. Vaccine and placebo recipients had similar non-spike TCR breadth, a finding consistent with the vaccine containing only spike. Substantial breadth of spike-specific CD8+ and CD4+ T cell responses was reported after vaccination. Compared with placebo recipients, Ad26.COV2.S recipients showed higher spike-specific TCR breadth (P = 0.0014).

This specimen consisted of peripheral blood, obtained in a trial of Ad26.COV2.S vaccine versus placebo. This clonotype was sampled from a person between 18 and 60 years old who received the Ad26.COV2.S COVID-19 vaccine or a placebo.

The nucleotides are TGCGCCAGCAGCCAAGATGTGGGACGGAGATGGGCGGGCAAAAACATTCAGTACTTC. Its protein product is CASSQDVGRRWAGKNIQYF. The chain is encoded by TRBV4-3 joined to TRBJ2-4; the D element might be TRBD1 or TRBD2, as each aligns at 5 bases. The germline V gene yields LGHNA for CDR1 and YSLEER for CDR2. V sheds 0 bases and J sheds 3 bases, leaving 21 bases between their ends. The CDR3 sequence holds 19 residues, the cysteine and phenylalanine included. The retained sequence is limited to the CDR3, 57 bases, with the frame set at the first base.